This T cell receptor (beta chain) comes out of a study of T cell responses to AZD1222 COVID-19 vaccine. Study results and caveats: Spike-specific TCR breadth and depth both grew after two AZD1222 doses. There were mostly white British donors and more females than males, and clonal diversity was possibly underestimated. It was only after the peak T cell response that any repertoires were sampled. Only five or six AZD1222 recipients tested seropositive at baseline.

The protocol was immunoSEQ multiplex PCR, while the TCRdb copy is restricted to in-frame clones and leaves out a portion. This table has about 120,000 clones, roughly 92% appearing once. V gave up 4 bases and J gave up 2 bases, with 12 bases separating them. The CDR3 covers 15 residues. CDR1 and CDR2 from the germline V gene are MNHEY and SVGAGI. About this clone: Its target is not known.

The sequence derives from an adult who received the AZD1222 COVID-19 vaccine. The material was peripheral blood, obtained 28 days after the second AZD1222 dose. The chain joins TRBV6-5 to TRBJ2-1; a weak D match, TRBD2 (6 bases). This CDR3 reads CASSSTGVPYNEQFF. The CDR3 DNA reads as TGTGCCAGCAGTTCTACGGGAGTGCCCTACAATGAGCAGTTCTTC.